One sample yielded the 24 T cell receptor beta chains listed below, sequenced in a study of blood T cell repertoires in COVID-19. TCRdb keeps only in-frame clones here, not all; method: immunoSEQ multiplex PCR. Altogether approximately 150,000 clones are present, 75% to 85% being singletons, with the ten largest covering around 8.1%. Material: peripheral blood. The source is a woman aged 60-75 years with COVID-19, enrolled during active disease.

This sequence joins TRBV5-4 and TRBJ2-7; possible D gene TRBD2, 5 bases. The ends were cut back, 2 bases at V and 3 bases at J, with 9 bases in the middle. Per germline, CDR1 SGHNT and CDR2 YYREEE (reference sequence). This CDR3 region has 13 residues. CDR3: CASSFPGIYEQYF. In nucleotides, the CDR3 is TGTGCCAGCAGCTTCCCGGGAATCTACGAGCAGTACTTC.

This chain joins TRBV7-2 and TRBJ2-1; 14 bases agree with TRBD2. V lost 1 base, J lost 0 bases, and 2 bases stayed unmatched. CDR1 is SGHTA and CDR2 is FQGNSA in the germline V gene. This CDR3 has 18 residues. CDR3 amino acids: CASSLVGTSGSSYNEQFF. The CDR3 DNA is TGTGCCAGCAGCTTAGTCGGGACTAGCGGGAGCTCCTACAATGAGCAGTTCTTC. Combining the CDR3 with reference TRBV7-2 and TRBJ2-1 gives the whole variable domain GAGVSQSPSNKVTEKGKDVELRCDPISGHTALYWYRQSLGQGLEFLIYFQGNSAPDKSGLPSDRFSAERTGGSVSTLTIQRTQQEDSAVYLCASSLVGTSGSSYNEQFFGPGTRLTVL.

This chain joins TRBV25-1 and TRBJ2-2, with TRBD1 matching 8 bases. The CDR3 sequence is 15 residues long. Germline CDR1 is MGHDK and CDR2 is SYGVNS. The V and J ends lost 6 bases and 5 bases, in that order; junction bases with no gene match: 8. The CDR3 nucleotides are TGTGCCAGCAGCAACAGGGGGATGTCGACCGGGGAGCTGTTTTTT. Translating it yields CASSNRGMSTGELFF.

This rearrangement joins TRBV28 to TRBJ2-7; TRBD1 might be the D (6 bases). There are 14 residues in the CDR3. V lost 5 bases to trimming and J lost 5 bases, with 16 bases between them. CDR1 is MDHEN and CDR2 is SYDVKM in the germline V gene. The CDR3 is CASSPFRGGNEQYF. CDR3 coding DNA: TGTGCCAGCAGTCCTTTCCGAGGGGGAAACGAGCAGTACTTC.

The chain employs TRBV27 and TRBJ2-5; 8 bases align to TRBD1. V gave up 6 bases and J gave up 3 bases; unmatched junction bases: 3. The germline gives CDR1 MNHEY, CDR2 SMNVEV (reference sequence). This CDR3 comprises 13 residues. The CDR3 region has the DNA TGTGCCAGCAGATCGGACAGGGAAGAGACCCAGTACTTC. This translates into CASRSDREETQYF.

CDR3 sequence reads: CASSSTGGGSNQPQHF. The CDR3 bases are TGTGCCAGTAGTAGCACAGGGGGCGGGAGCAATCAGCCCCAGCATTTT. The V call is TRBV19, the J call TRBJ1-5; 9 bases map to TRBD1. CDR1 LNHDA and CDR2 SQIVND come from the germline V gene (reference sequence). V lost 4 bases, J lost 1 base, and 5 bases stayed unmatched. This CDR3 spans 16 amino acids.

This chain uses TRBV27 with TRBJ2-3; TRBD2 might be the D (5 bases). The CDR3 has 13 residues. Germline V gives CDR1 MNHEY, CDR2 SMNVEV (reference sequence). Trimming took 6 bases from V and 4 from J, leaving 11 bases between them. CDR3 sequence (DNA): TGTGCCAGCAGCCTGGACTTAGCAGATACGCAGTATTTT. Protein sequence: CASSLDLADTQYF.

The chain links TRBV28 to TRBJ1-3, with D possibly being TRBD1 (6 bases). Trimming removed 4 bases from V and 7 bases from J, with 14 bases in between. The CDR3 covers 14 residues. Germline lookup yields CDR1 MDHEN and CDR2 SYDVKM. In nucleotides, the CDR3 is TGTGCCAGCAGTTCGGACAGATTTGGGAACACCATATATTTT. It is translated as CASSSDRFGNTIYF. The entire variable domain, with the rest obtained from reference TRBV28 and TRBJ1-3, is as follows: DVKVTQSSRYLVKRTGEKVFLECVQDMDHENMFWYRQDPGLGLRLIYFSYDVKMKEKGDIPEGYSVSREKKERFSLILESASTNQTSMYLCASSSDRFGNTIYFGEGSWLTVV.

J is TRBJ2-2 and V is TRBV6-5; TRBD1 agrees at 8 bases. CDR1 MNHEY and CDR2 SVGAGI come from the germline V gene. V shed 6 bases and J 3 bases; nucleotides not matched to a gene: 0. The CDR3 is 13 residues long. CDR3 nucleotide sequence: TGTGCCAGCAGACAGGGGGACACCGGGGAGCTGTTTTTT. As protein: CASRQGDTGELFF.

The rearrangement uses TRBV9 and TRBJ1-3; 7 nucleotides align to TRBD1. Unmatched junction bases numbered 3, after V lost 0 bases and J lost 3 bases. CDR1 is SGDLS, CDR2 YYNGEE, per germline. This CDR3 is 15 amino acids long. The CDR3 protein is CASSVGQGNGNTIYF. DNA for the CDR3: TGTGCCAGCAGCGTAGGACAGGGTAATGGAAACACCATATATTTT.

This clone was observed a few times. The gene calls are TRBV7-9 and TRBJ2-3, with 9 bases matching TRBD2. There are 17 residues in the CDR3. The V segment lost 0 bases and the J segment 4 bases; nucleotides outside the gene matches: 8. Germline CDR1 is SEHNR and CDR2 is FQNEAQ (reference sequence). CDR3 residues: CASSLARDSGRSDTQYF. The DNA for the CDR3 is TGTGCCAGCAGCTTAGCGCGGGATAGCGGGAGATCAGATACGCAGTATTTT.

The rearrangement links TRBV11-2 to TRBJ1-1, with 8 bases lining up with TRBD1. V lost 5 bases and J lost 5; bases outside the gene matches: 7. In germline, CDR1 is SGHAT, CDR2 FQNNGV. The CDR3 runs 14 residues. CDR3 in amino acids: CASSQDRAATEAFF. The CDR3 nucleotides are TGTGCCAGCAGCCAGGACAGGGCGGCGACTGAAGCTTTCTTT.

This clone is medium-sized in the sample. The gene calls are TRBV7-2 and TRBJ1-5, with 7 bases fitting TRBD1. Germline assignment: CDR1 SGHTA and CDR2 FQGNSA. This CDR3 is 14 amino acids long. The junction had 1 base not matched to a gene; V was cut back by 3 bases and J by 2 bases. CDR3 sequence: CASSFTGGNQPQHF. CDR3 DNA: TGTGCCAGCAGCTTTACAGGGGGCAATCAGCCCCAGCATTTT.

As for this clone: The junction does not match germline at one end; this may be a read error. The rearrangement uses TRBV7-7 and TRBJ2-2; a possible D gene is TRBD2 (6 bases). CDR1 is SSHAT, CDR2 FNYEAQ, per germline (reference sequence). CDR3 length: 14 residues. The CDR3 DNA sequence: TGTGCTAGCAGCCACGCCGGAGGGACCGGGGAGCTGTTTTTT. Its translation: CASSHAGGTGELFF.

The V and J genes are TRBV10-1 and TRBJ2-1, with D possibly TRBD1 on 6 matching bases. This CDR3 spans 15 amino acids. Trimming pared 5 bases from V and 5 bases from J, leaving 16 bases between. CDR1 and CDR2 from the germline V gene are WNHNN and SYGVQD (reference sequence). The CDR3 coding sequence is TGCGCCAGCAGTCCGAGGACAGTTCAGGACAATGAGCAGTTCTTC. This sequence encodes CASSPRTVQDNEQFF.

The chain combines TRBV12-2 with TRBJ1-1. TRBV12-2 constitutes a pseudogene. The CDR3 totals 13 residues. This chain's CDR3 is CALCARGNTEAFF. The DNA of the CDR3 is TGTGCCCTCTGCGCGCGGGGTAACACTGAAGCTTTCTTT.

CDR3: CATSERGNSYNEQFF. The CDR3 DNA reads as TGTGCCACCAGTGAACGGGGTAACTCCTACAATGAGCAGTTCTTC. This chain links TRBV24-1 with TRBJ2-1, with D maybe TRBD2 (5 bases). Trimming took 4 bases from V and 0 from J, leaving 9 bases between them. There are 15 residues in the CDR3. Germline CDR1 reads KGHDR; CDR2 reads SFDVKD.

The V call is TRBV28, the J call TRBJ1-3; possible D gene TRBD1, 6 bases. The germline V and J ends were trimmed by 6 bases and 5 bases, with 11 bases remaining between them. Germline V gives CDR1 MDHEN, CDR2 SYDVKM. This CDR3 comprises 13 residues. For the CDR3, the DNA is TGTGCCAGCAGCACAGGGTTACGAAACACCATATATTTT. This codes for CASSTGLRNTIYF.

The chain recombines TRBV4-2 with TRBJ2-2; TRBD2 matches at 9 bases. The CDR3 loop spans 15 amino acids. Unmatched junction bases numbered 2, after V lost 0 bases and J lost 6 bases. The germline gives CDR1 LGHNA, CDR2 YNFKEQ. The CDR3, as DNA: TGTGCCAGCAGCCAAGAGCGGGGGGGGCCCGGGGAGCTGTTTTTT. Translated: CASSQERGGPGELFF.

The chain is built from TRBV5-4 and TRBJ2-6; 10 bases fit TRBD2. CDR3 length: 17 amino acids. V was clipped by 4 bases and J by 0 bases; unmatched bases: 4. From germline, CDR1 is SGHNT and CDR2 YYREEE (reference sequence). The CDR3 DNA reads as TGTGCCAGCAGCACGGGACTAGCGCGCTCTGGGGCCAACGTCCTGACTTTC. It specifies CASSTGLARSGANVLTF.

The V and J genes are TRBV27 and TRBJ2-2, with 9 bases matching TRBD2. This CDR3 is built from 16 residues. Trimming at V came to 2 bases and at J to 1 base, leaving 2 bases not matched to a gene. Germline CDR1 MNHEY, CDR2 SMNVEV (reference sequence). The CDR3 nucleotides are TGTGCCAGCAGTTTAGGTAGCGGGGGGAACACCGGGGAGCTGTTTTTT. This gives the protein CASSLGSGGNTGELFF.

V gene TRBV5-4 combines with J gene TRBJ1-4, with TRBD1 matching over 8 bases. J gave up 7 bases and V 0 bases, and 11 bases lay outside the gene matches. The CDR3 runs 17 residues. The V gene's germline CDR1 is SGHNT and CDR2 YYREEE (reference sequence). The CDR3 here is CASSLEGAGRGREKLFF. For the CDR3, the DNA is TGTGCCAGCAGCTTGGAGGGGGCGGGCAGGGGGCGTGAAAAACTGTTTTTT.

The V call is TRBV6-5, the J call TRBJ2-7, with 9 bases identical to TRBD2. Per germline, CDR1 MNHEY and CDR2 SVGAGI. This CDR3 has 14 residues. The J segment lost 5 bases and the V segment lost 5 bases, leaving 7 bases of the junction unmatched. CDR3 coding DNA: TGTGCCAGCAGTCTCGGGACTAGCTTCGACGAGCAGTACTTC. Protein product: CASSLGTSFDEQYF.

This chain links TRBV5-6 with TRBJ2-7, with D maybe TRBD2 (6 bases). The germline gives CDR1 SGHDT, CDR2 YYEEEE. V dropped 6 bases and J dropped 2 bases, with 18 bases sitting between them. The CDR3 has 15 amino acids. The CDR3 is CASTRWGGGAYEQYF. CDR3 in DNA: TGTGCCAGCACCCGGTGGGGCGGAGGGGCCTACGAGCAGTACTTC.